A selection of T cell receptor beta chains follows, all from one sample in a study of T cells in Graves' hyperthyroidism and ophthalmopathy. Each CDR3 protein gets one entry after TCRdb re-called the multiplex PCR reads with MiXCR. The sample lists around 600,000 distinct CDR3 sequences; 13% to 15% were seen once. The material sequenced was blood. All receptors come from a woman aged 18 to 35 with Graves' ophthalmopathy. Both conserved end residues are part of each CDR3.

>TRBJ2-7|TRBV6-5
CASSYSTGHGYEQYF
>TRBJ2-7|TRBV3-1
CASSQEVNEQYF
>TRBJ1-1|TRBV19
CASSIWDEGDTEAFF
>TRBJ2-6|TRBV25-1
CASSDSPSYSGANVLTF
>TRBJ1-3|TRBV30
CAWSPRVGNTIYF
>TRBJ2-3|TRBV20-1
CSAKSSGRSWADTQYF
>TRBJ2-3|TRBV6-1
CASSQLGPRTDTQYF
>TRBJ1-2|TRBV24-1
CATSDRLGTHYGYTF
>TRBJ2-7|TRBV7-6
CASSLDRSSYERYF
>TRBJ2-1|TRBV11-3
CASSRGTSGRVEQFF
>TRBJ2-7|TRBV12-3/TRBV12-4
CASSLGLEDVQYF
>TRBJ1-2|TRBV20-1
CTPEDRQYGYTF
>TRBJ1-2|TRBV12-3/TRBV12-4
CASSTRQGSVGYTF
>TRBJ2-3|TRBV25-1
CASSGLADITDTQYF
>TRBJ1-2|TRBV6-1
CASSYPDRVYGYTF
>TRBJ1-5|TRBV19
CASSNGNQPQHF
>TRBJ1-1|TRBV6-5
CASSYSQGFEAFF
>TRBJ1-4|TRBV5-8
CASSVGDRDYEKLFF
>TRBJ2-5|TRBV7-9
CASSARGQETQYF
>TRBJ2-7|TRBV6-5
CASSYSGVSGSYEQYF
>TRBJ2-6|TRBV11-1
CASSELDRAGANVLTF
>TRBJ1-2|TRBV6-5
CASSYEGFIYGYTF
>TRBJ2-7|TRBV11-2
CASSLFKGRGRYEQYF
>TRBJ2-7|TRBV7-2
CASSLVGQGKSHEQYF
>TRBJ1-2|TRBV3-1
CASSLTQGGHGYTF
>TRBJ1-1|TRBV7-9
CASSLGYGANTEAFF
>TRBJ2-1|TRBV7-9
CASSLPRYSGRRFWVTYNEQFF
>TRBJ1-1|TRBV29-1
CSVQGMNTEAFF
>TRBJ1-2|TRBV27
CASSLGGASGGYTF
>TRBJ2-5|TRBV6-2/TRBV6-3
CASRPAIGVSGSKETQYF
>TRBJ1-1|TRBV9
CASTSGPPEGNTEAFF
>TRBJ1-2|TRBV2
CASSSPRLRGHYGYTF
>TRBJ2-1|TRBV9
CASSVFSGTYNEQFF
>TRBJ1-3|TRBV5-1
CASSMGQGNTIYF
>TRBJ2-1|TRBV6-6
CASSYSSANYNEQFF
>TRBJ2-1|TRBV12-3/TRBV12-4
CASSLTSGRYNEQFF
>TRBJ2-3|TRBV20-1
CSARFLPGHLNTDTQYF
>TRBJ2-3|TRBV24-1
CATSDPTGTFTDTQYF
>TRBJ1-4|TRBV28
CASSFRTGRVINEKLFF
>TRBJ1-2|TRBV20-1
CSAPWGGRETNYGYTF
>TRBJ2-7|TRBV29-1
CSELSGRRAYEQYF
>TRBJ2-2|TRBV7-6
CASSLEWGSGELFF
>TRBJ2-7|TRBV27
CASAPGGLRAPFYEQYF
>TRBJ1-6|TRBV20-1
CSARRDGTLNSPLHF
>TRBJ1-1|TRBV4-3
CASSQEYDSLNTEAFF
>TRBJ2-2|TRBV2
CASSDNAGGNTGELFF
>TRBJ2-1|TRBV12-3/TRBV12-4
CASSLALGGGTSSYNEQFF
>TRBJ2-3|TRBV29-1
CSVRAGAEADTQYF
>TRBJ2-1|TRBV24-1
CATSDPGTSSEQFF
>TRBJ1-1|TRBV12-3/TRBV12-4
CASSFSSRYEAFF
>TRBJ2-2|TRBV11-2
CASSQTTGRPNTGELFF